What follows describes a single T cell receptor (beta chain). Its antigen is unknown. One base away there is no much larger clone; base qualities are not given. The V end loses 4 bases and the J end loses 4 bases, and a stretch of 17 bases separates them. CDR1 and CDR2 (LGHNA, YSLEER) derive from the germline V gene. The CDR3 covers 16 residues, taking in both the cysteine and the phenylalanine. CDR3 DNA only is kept here, 48 bases in frame from base 1. The sample comes from a study of T cell responses to AZD1222 COVID-19 vaccine (dated by TCRdb to about 2021). As for the study more broadly: Because spike-specific TCR depth and breadth did not differ between the two schedules, AZD1222 recipients who got a second dose at roughly 4 weeks were pooled with those who got a second dose at roughly 12 weeks. Trial participants were enrolled by age into subgroups of 18-55, 56-69 and 70-plus years, and around 150, 28 and 57 TCR-sequenced participants, respectively, were included in these subgroups. A total of 230 to 250 trial participants underwent TCR sequencing, of whom around 200 received two doses of AZD1222 and 26 received two doses of the MenACWY control vaccine.

The CDR3 regions of human TCRbeta chains were analyzed by immunosequencing. Per the authors' processing: TCRs in the repertoires were compared against a reference library of SARS-CoV-2-specific TCRs that had been generated with the MIRA antigen-specificity platform. Breadth was defined as the fraction of unique TCRs that were SARS-CoV-2-associated, and depth was defined as the fraction of total T cells that were SARS-CoV-2-associated. Using the MIRA data, every spike-specific TCR was mapped to the spike region that the TCR reacted to and assigned to either a CD4 or a CD8 class. Log10-transformed breadth and depth values were compared by one-way ANOVA with Sidak's multiple comparisons tests. TCRdb's version of the immuneACCESS table is confined to in-frame rearrangements and falls short of the full clone set. An unresolved V gene accounts for under half of the shortfall where checked; the remainder is of unknown origin. D and trimming were read from the DNA, whereas the V and J calls and clone size are those reported in that table. Here the sample has around 150,000 clones; 94% occur a single time. Over 0.95% of the sample goes to the ten largest clones.

Overall results and qualifications from the work: In the small 56-69-year group, the increase in depth fell short of significance, most likely because of low power. Conclusions about previously exposed vaccinees are limited, since just 5 to 7 AZD1222 recipients were seropositive for SARS-CoV-2 at baseline. Reportedly, close to half of the unique spike-specific TCRs recognized epitopes lying outside the regions that are mutated in the B.1.351 and B.1.1.7 variants. Because no day 14 peak-response samples were available, the repertoires could be characterized only after the peak T cell response. Participants were mostly white British, with more females than males. The authors suggested clonal diversity may have been underestimated. After two AZD1222 doses, spike-specific TCR breadth and depth were significantly higher than at day 0 and than in MenACWY recipients. The whole spike protein was spanned by vaccine-associated CD4 TCRs, and dominant responses were seen in regions 160-218 and 743-854.

What this sample's time point label stands for: baseline before first vaccination. Vaccinee samples came from UK trials COV001 and COV002, including a single-blind randomized controlled phase 2/3 trial of AZD1222 (ChAdOx1 nCoV-19) in healthy adults. For TCRbeta chain sequencing, PBMC samples from trial participants were taken at day 0 and at day 28 after the second dose. This clonotype originated in an adult in good health. Sample: peripheral blood, taken on day 0 of AZD1222 vaccination. The chain couples TRBV4-3 to TRBJ1-3; TRBD1 might be the D gene, on 6 matching bases. The nucleotide sequence reads as follows: TGCGCCAGCAGCCCTGGACAGCCTTCTTGGGGAAACACCATATATTTT. Its translation is CASSPGQPSWGNTIYF.